These 23 T cell receptor beta chains came from one sample sequenced in a study of blood T cell repertoires in COVID-19. Sequenced by immunoSEQ multiplex PCR; TCRdb stores in-frame clones only, minus some. The table lists 150,000 to 200,000 clones, around 83% of them singletons. The material sequenced was peripheral blood. These receptors were obtained from a man aged 45-60 years with active or convalescent COVID-19.

The chain combines TRBV5-6 with TRBJ2-1; 11 nucleotides align to TRBD2. The CDR3 has 16 amino acids. In germline, CDR1 is SGHDT, CDR2 YYEEEE. After removal of 3 bases from V and 5 bases from J, the junction contained 7 bases not matched to a gene. CDR3 sequence reads: CASSYSSGRRHNEQFF. CDR3 nucleotides: TGTGCCAGCAGCTACTCTAGCGGGAGGAGACACAATGAGCAGTTCTTC. Combining the CDR3 with reference TRBV5-6 and TRBJ2-1 gives the whole variable domain DAGVTQSPTHLIKTRGQQVTLRCSPKSGHDTVSWYQQALGQGPQFIFQYYEEEERQRGNFPDRFSGHQFPNYSSELNVNALLLGDSALYLCASSYSSGRRHNEQFFGPGTRLTVL.

Only one count was recorded for this clone. This chain joins TRBV6-1 and TRBJ1-3, with unresolved D. Trimming took off 2 bases at V and 3 bases at J, with 2 bases between the two ends. The CDR3 covers 12 residues. CDR1 MNHNS and CDR2 SASEGT come from the germline V gene. Here the CDR3 reads CASSEHGNTIYF. In DNA, the CDR3 is TGTGCCAGCAGTGAACATGGAAACACCATATATTTT.

The V call is TRBV11-2, the J call TRBJ1-2; TRBD1 matches 8 bases. The CDR3 is 15 residues long. Germline lookup yields CDR1 SGHAT and CDR2 FQNNGV. With V trimmed by 2 bases and J by 8 bases, 10 bases remained unmatched. The CDR3 sequence is CASSLRPRGHGGYTF. The CDR3 DNA sequence: TGTGCCAGCAGCTTAAGGCCCAGGGGGCATGGGGGCTACACCTTC. Full variable domain (remainder filled in from reference TRBV11-2 and TRBJ1-2): EAGVAQSPRYKIIEKRQSVAFWCNPISGHATLYWYQQILGQGPKLLIQFQNNGVVDDSQLPKDRFSAERLKGVDSTLKIQPAKLEDSAVYLCASSLRPRGHGGYTFGSGTRLTVV.

This chain uses TRBV6-6 with TRBJ2-2; 10 bases line up with TRBD2. The germline gives CDR1 MNHNY, CDR2 SVGAGI (reference sequence). The length of the CDR3 is 17 residues. V lost 5 bases and J lost 1; bases outside the gene matches: 7. The CDR3 DNA follows: TGTGCCAGCAGTCCCGGAAGGACTAGCGGGAACACCGGGGAGCTGTTTTTT. Translated, it gives CASSPGRTSGNTGELFF.

The V gene is TRBV21-1, the J gene TRBJ1-5; the table gives TRBD1 as D, unverified against the DNA. TRBV21-1 is designated a pseudogene. This CDR3 contains 19 residues. The CDR3, as DNA: TGTGCCAGCAGCGGACAGGGGACAGGGTCGAATTATAGCAATCAGCCCCAGCATTTT. Translated: CASSGQGTGSNYSNQPQHF.

The chain employs TRBV21-1 and TRBJ2-5; TRBD1, the table's D call, was not compared with the DNA. TRBV21-1 is a pseudogene segment. The CDR3 spans 21 residues. CDR3 bases: TGTGCCAGCAGCAAAGAAAACATCTCCCCCCGGGACAGGAGGGGGGAAGAGACCCAGTACTTC. Protein: CASSKENISPRDRRGEETQYF.

This chain links TRBV15 with TRBJ1-1, with unresolved D. Germline V gene data show CDR1 as LNHNV and CDR2 as YYDKDF (reference sequence). Trimming cost V 4 bases and J 4 bases, with 7 bases left between them. CDR3 length: 12 residues. CDR3 residues: CATSMTGTEAFF. The CDR3 DNA reads as TGTGCCACCAGCATGACGGGCACTGAAGCTTTCTTT.

The chain carries TRBV24-1 and TRBJ2-5; D remains unclear. V dropped 0 bases and J dropped 5 bases, with 3 bases sitting between them. The CDR3 length is 12 residues. The germline V gene has CDR1 KGHDR and CDR2 SFDVKD. CDR3 DNA sequence: TGTGCCACCAGTGATTTGCTGGAGACCCAGTACTTC. This codes for CATSDLLETQYF.

V and J are TRBV12-3 or TRBV12-4 and TRBJ2-1; 8 bases fit TRBD1. This CDR3 is 13 amino acids long. With V trimmed by 5 bases and J by 15 bases, 12 bases remained unmatched. CDR3 amino acids: CASSPSLDRGRFF. CDR3 in DNA: TGTGCCAGCAGTCCGTCCCTCGACAGGGGACGGTTCTTC.

The rearrangement links TRBV4-3 to TRBJ2-3, with 9 bases that match TRBD2. The CDR3 loop spans 16 amino acids. Per germline, CDR1 LGHNA and CDR2 YSLEER. V shed 1 base, J shed 2 bases, and the junction held 4 bases outside the gene matches. The CDR3 here is CASSQVVAGVTDTQYF. CDR3 nucleotides: TGCGCCAGCAGCCAAGTAGTAGCGGGGGTCACAGATACGCAGTATTTT.

The V and J genes are TRBV4-3 and TRBJ2-5; the match to TRBD2 covers 11 bases. V shed 0 bases and J 2 bases; nucleotides not matched to a gene: 8. This CDR3 is 18 amino acids long. Germline values: CDR1 LGHNA, CDR2 YSLEER. The CDR3 DNA sequence: TGCGCCAGCAGCCAAGATGTAGCGGGAGGGCCGAGGCAAGAGACCCAGTACTTC. Protein: CASSQDVAGGPRQETQYF.

The chain recombines TRBV7-2 with TRBJ2-7, with 8 bases aligning to TRBD1. The ends lost 5 bases at V and 0 bases at J; junction bases unmatched: 6. CDR1 and CDR2 (germline): SGHTA, FQGNSA. The CDR3 covers 15 residues. Here the CDR3 reads CASSPRQGHSYEQYF. For the CDR3, the DNA is TGTGCCAGCAGCCCCCGACAGGGGCACTCCTACGAGCAGTACTTC.

V is TRBV11-2 and J is TRBJ2-1; a weak D match, TRBD2 (5 bases). V dropped 8 bases and J dropped 3 bases, with 14 bases sitting between them. The CDR3 has 14 residues. CDR1 SGHAT and CDR2 FQNNGV come from the germline V gene. This chain's CDR3 is CASLERRLYNEQFF. CDR3 nucleotide sequence: TGTGCCAGCCTTGAGCGGAGGCTCTACAATGAGCAGTTCTTC.

V and J are TRBV7-9 and TRBJ2-5; D not resolved. Per germline, CDR1 SEHNR and CDR2 FQNEAQ (reference sequence). Trimming stripped 5 bases from V and 3 bases from J, with 10 bases between. The CDR3 length is 13 residues. Here the CDR3 reads CASSRLAEETQYF. In DNA form, the CDR3 reads TGTGCCAGCAGCCGTTTGGCAGAAGAGACCCAGTACTTC.

The chain carries TRBV27 and TRBJ1-6, with 9 bases that match TRBD1. CDR1 and CDR2 from the germline V gene are MNHEY and SMNVEV (reference sequence). This CDR3 contains 17 residues. Trimming removed 6 bases from V and 6 bases from J; junction bases left unmatched: 12. The CDR3 here is CASSPSLQGAVNSPLHF. The CDR3 DNA reads as TGTGCCAGCAGCCCCTCCCTACAGGGGGCCGTTAATTCACCCCTCCACTTT.

CDR3 coding DNA: TGTGCCAGCATATCGTCGGGGAGCTCACCCCTCCACTTT. Residues: CASISSGSSPLHF. V and J are TRBV12-3 or TRBV12-4 and TRBJ1-6; D is unresolved. Trimming took off 7 bases at V and 10 bases at J, with 14 bases between the two ends. The CDR3 length is 13 residues.

This chain connects TRBV6-5 to TRBJ1-2, with a possible D match to TRBD1 (6 bases). The CDR3 length is 14 residues. Germline V gives CDR1 MNHEY, CDR2 SVGAGI. Trimming removed 8 bases at V and 0 bases at J, with 13 bases between. This chain's CDR3 is CASDTGQSNYGYTF. The CDR3 DNA is TGTGCCAGCGATACGGGACAATCTAACTATGGCTACACCTTC.

The chain carries TRBV28 and TRBJ2-7; 10 bases agree with TRBD2. The CDR3 loop spans 16 amino acids. V shed 4 bases and J 3 bases; nucleotides not matched to a gene: 9. Germline V gene data show CDR1 as MDHEN and CDR2 as SYDVKM. The CDR3 sequence is CASSSPALAGDYEQYF. The CDR3, as DNA: TGTGCCAGCAGTTCCCCAGCGCTAGCGGGGGACTACGAGCAGTACTTC.

The chain joins TRBV4-2 to TRBJ2-3; 12 bases match TRBD2. After removal of 0 bases from V and 6 bases from J, the junction contained 7 bases not matched to a gene. This CDR3 is 17 amino acids long. Germline lookup yields CDR1 LGHNA and CDR2 YNFKEQ. In DNA, the CDR3 is TGTGCCAGCAGCCAAGACTGGGCTAGCGGGGGGGCGGATACGCAGTATTTT. It is translated as CASSQDWASGGADTQYF.

The rearrangement links TRBV13 to TRBJ2-6, with D unclear. The V gene's germline CDR1 is PRHDT and CDR2 FYEKMQ (reference sequence). V was shortened by 3 bases and J by 0 bases, with 9 bases between the two germline ends. This CDR3 spans 16 amino acids. CDR3 in DNA: TGTGCCAGCAGCTTTACGGGTACCTCTGGGGCCAACGTCCTGACTTTC. Its translation is CASSFTGTSGANVLTF.

This chain links TRBV7-9 with TRBJ2-4, with D possibly matching TRBD1 (5 bases). The CDR3 covers 12 residues. The V gene's germline CDR1 is SEHNR and CDR2 FQNEAQ (reference sequence). V was clipped by 5 bases and J by 9 bases, with 11 bases between them. The CDR3 DNA follows: TGTGCCAGCAGCGGGGCTAAGGGCATTCAGTACTTC. Encoded protein: CASSGAKGIQYF.

This chain joins TRBV5-1 and TRBJ1-1; D may be TRBD1 (6 bases). Trimming took 0 bases from V and 1 from J, leaving 7 bases between them. CDR3 size: 14 residues. The germline V gene encodes CDR1 SGHRS and CDR2 YFSETQ. CDR3 amino acids: CASSLEGGNTEAFF. The CDR3 DNA sequence: TGCGCCAGCAGCTTGGAAGGGGGGAACACTGAAGCTTTCTTT.

The chain has TRBV15 and TRBJ1-5, with 8 nucleotides matching TRBD1. This CDR3 spans 18 amino acids. Per the germline V gene, CDR1 is LNHNV and CDR2 is YYDKDF (reference sequence). The V and J ends lost 0 bases and 4 bases, in that order; junction bases with no gene match: 11. CDR3 nucleotides: TGTGCCACCAGCAGAGATTTGAGGGCAGGGGGCCAAAATCAGCCCCAGCATTTT. Translated, it gives CATSRDLRAGGQNQPQHF.